The clone carrying this T cell receptor (beta chain) was seen only once. Germline CDR1 and CDR2: SGHNT and YENEEA. The CDR3 runs to 13 residues. V gave up 2 bases and J gave up 8 bases, with 9 bases separating them. This entry comes from a study of blood T cell repertoires in COVID-19. Overall study context: Whether acute or convalescent, the COVID-19 samples came from the United States, Italy and Spain. PBMCs, B-cell-depleted T cells, or T cells provided the cDNA or gDNA that made up the material.

Authors' data handling: From reference gene primer amplification, estimates of nucleated cell counts were derived. Assay: immunoSEQ multiplex PCR; the TCRdb copy retains only in-frame clones and omits some. V, J and clone size reflect that table, while D and trimming were determined from the DNA. The sample has roughly 100,000 clones, around nine tenths seen once. The origin of this receptor is a man in his forties or fifties in a cohort sampled during active COVID-19. J is TRBJ1-4 and V is TRBV11-3; D call uncertain. The sequenced sample was peripheral blood. The CDR3 DNA sequence: TGTGCCAGCAGCTTACACGGGGAAGAAAAACTGTTTTTT. Residues: CASSLHGEEKLFF.